These T cell receptor beta chains were read from a single sample in a study of OX40 agonist ivuxolimab in advanced cancers. TCRdb keeps only in-frame clones here, not all; method: immunoSEQ multiplex PCR. The table lists roughly 80,000 clones, around 91% of them singletons, with more than 1.5% in the top ten. The sequenced sample was CD4+ or CD8+ T cells sorted from blood, obtained in a trial of the OX40 agonist ivuxolimab. Receptor source: an adult with an advanced solid tumor such as melanoma, head and neck, liver or kidney cancer. The CDR3 runs from the conserved cysteine through the conserved F or W. A D gene is named only where the DNA matches it firmly. Part of the rows lack a size; the others show once, few, many or a class for expanded clones.

TRBJ2-1 | - | - | TRBV27 | CASSPRGPRANEQFF | TGTGCCAGCAGCCCAAGGGGACCCAGGGCGAATGAGCAGTTCTTC
TRBJ1-2 | - | few | TRBV19 | CASSPETRGYTF | TGTGCCAGTAGTCCCGAAACCCGTGGCTACACCTTC
TRBJ2-7 | - | - | TRBV7-2 | CASSLGASRSYEQYF | TGTGCCAGCAGCTTAGGGGCGAGTCGCTCCTACGAGCAGTACTTC
TRBJ2-1 | TRBD2 | - | TRBV6-5 | CASRRLAGGGNEQFF | TGTGCCAGCAGACGACTAGCGGGAGGGGGAAATGAGCAGTTCTTC
TRBJ1-2 | TRBD1 | - | TRBV6-1 | CASSPTGGSGYTF | TGTGCCAGCAGTCCCACAGGGGGCAGTGGCTACACCTTC
TRBJ1-1 | - | - | TRBV6-1 | CASRRPDRDTEAFF | TGTGCCAGCAGACGACCCGACAGAGACACTGAAGCTTTCTTT
TRBJ2-7 | TRBD2 | - | TRBV5-8 | CASSPRLAGGPYEQYF | TGTGCCAGCAGCCCAAGACTAGCGGGGGGGCCTTACGAGCAGTACTTC
TRBJ2-7 | - | - | TRBV11-3 | CASSPGTSREQYF | TGTGCCAGCAGTCCCGGGACCTCCCGGGAGCAGTACTTC
TRBJ1-3 | - | - | TRBV6-1 | CASRPGHSSGNTIYF | TGTGCCAGCAGACCGGGACACTCCTCTGGAAACACCATATATTTT
TRBJ1-5 | TRBD1 | once | TRBV6-6 | CASSFRDRDNQPQHF | TGTGCCAGCAGTTTCCGGGACAGGGACAATCAGCCCCAGCATTTT
TRBJ2-1 | TRBD1 | - | TRBV5-1 | CASRRTGILNEQFF | TGCGCCAGCAGAAGGACAGGGATTTTAAATGAGCAGTTCTTC
TRBJ2-2 | - | - | TRBV19 | CASSIMVQNTGELFF | TGTGCCAGTAGTATTATGGTCCAGAACACCGGGGAGCTGTTTTTT
TRBJ1-2 | TRBD1 | - | TRBV11-3 | CASSPDRDRGLGYTF | TGTGCCAGCAGCCCCGATCGGGACAGGGGTTTGGGCTACACCTTC
TRBJ2-7 | - | - | TRBV6-1 | CASSEYEQYF | TGTGCCAGCAGTGAGTACGAGCAGTACTTC
TRBJ2-7 | TRBD1 | - | TRBV2 | CASSPGQANYEQYF | TGTGCCAGCAGCCCCGGACAGGCAAACTACGAGCAGTACTTC